A selection of T cell receptor beta chains follows, all from one sample in a study of technical replicates of blood from four donors. Libraries were prepared by immunoSEQ multiplex PCR; TCRdb keeps only in-frame clonotypes and omits some of them. The sample has almost 90,000 clones; approximately 96% are singletons. Material for sequencing was T cells isolated from PBMCs. These receptors were collected from a human donor in good health. Each CDR3 is given with its conserved first and last residue. D genes are given only for firm matches. Size is omitted from some rows. Given values are once, few, many or a class for expanded clones.

size: .; V: TRBV15; D: .; J: TRBJ2-7; CDR3: CATSRDGFGVYSEQYF; DNA: TGTGCCACCAGCAGAGACGGGTTCGGGGTCTACTCCGAGCAGTACTTC
size: .; V: TRBV19; D: TRBD2; J: TRBJ2-3; CDR3: CASRSRLAASTDTQYF; DNA: TGTGCCAGTAGGTCCCGACTAGCGGCAAGCACAGATACGCAGTATTTT
size: once; V: TRBV16; D: .; J: TRBJ1-5; CDR3: CASSQFFETVSNQPQHF; DNA: TGTGCCAGCAGCCAATTCTTCGAGACAGTGAGCAATCAGCCCCAGCATTTT
size: .; V: TRBV15; D: .; J: TRBJ2-7; CDR3: CATSRDTFWYEQYF; DNA: TGTGCCACCAGCAGAGATACATTTTGGTACGAGCAGTACTTC
size: .; V: TRBV29-1; D: .; J: TRBJ2-3; CDR3: CSPPSGVDTDTQYF; DNA: TGCAGCCCTCCTTCCGGGGTGGACACAGATACGCAGTATTTT
size: .; V: TRBV7-2; D: TRBD1; J: TRBJ1-3; CDR3: CASSTPGTGAIYSGNTIYF; DNA: TGTGCCAGCAGCACACCCGGGACAGGGGCTATCTACTCTGGAAACACCATATATTTT
size: .; V: TRBV10-2; D: TRBD2; J: TRBJ2-7; CDR3: CASRGAGVNEQYF; DNA: TGCGCCAGCCGGGGAGCGGGAGTCAACGAGCAGTACTTC
size: .; V: TRBV27; D: .; J: TRBJ2-3; CDR3: CASSLSSLYTQYF; DNA: TGTGCCAGCAGTTTATCTTCGTTGTATACGCAGTATTTT
size: .; V: TRBV6-5; D: TRBD2; J: TRBJ2-5; CDR3: CASSYTAGVQETQYF; DNA: TGTGCCAGCAGTTACACCGCGGGGGTTCAAGAGACCCAGTACTTC
size: .; V: TRBV6-1; D: TRBD1; J: TRBJ2-7; CDR3: CASSLGQVFGEQYF; DNA: TGTGCCAGCAGTTTAGGACAGGTTTTCGGCGAGCAGTACTTC
size: .; V: TRBV6-5; D: .; J: TRBJ1-2; CDR3: CASSQTTGGGYTF; DNA: TGTGCCAGCAGCCAGACAACGGGGGGGGGCTACACCTTC
size: .; V: TRBV19; D: TRBD1; J: TRBJ1-4; CDR3: CASSEPRGPTNEKLFF; DNA: TGTGCCAGTAGTGAACCCAGGGGGCCTACTAATGAAAAACTGTTTTTT
size: .; V: TRBV28; D: .; J: TRBJ2-5; CDR3: CATLDRVGETQYF; DNA: TGTGCCACCTTGGACAGAGTCGGTGAGACCCAGTACTTC
size: .; V: TRBV4-1; D: TRBD2; J: TRBJ2-4; CDR3: CASSQPGRGPPPQYF; DNA: TGCGCCAGCAGCCAGCCCGGGAGGGGACCCCCACCTCAGTACTTC
size: .; V: TRBV2; D: .; J: TRBJ2-2; CDR3: CASSEFGLEELFF; DNA: TGTGCCAGCAGTGAATTTGGACTCGAGGAGCTGTTTTTT
size: .; V: TRBV7-9; D: TRBD1; J: TRBJ2-7; CDR3: CASSASTGLFLYEQYF; DNA: TGTGCCAGCAGCGCGTCGACAGGGCTCTTTTTATACGAGCAGTACTTC
size: .; V: TRBV27; D: TRBD1; J: TRBJ1-1; CDR3: CASSLEAVRGPNTEAFF; DNA: TGTGCCAGCAGTCTGGAGGCCGTTAGGGGGCCGAACACTGAAGCTTTCTTT
size: .; V: TRBV4-2; D: .; J: TRBJ2-5; CDR3: CASSQVGRGSQETQYF; DNA: TGTGCCAGCAGCCAAGTTGGGAGGGGGTCCCAAGAGACCCAGTACTTC
size: .; V: TRBV28; D: TRBD1; J: TRBJ2-7; CDR3: CASTSGTGAYEQYF; DNA: TGTGCCAGCACTTCGGGGACAGGGGCCTACGAGCAGTACTTC
size: .; V: TRBV20-1; D: .; J: TRBJ2-4; CDR3: CSGKKEIQYF; DNA: TGCAGTGGGAAGAAGGAGATTCAGTACTTC
size: .; V: TRBV19; D: .; J: TRBJ1-4; CDR3: CASSIQLLEKLFF; DNA: TGTGCCAGTAGTATTCAACTGTTAGAAAAACTGTTTTTT
size: .; V: TRBV5-4; D: .; J: TRBJ2-2; CDR3: CASSSSRGENTGELFF; DNA: TGTGCCAGCAGCTCATCTAGAGGAGAGAACACCGGGGAGCTGTTTTTT
size: .; V: TRBV27; D: .; J: TRBJ2-3; CDR3: CASRGSGSTDTQYF; DNA: TGTGCCAGCAGGGGTAGCGGCAGCACAGATACGCAGTATTTT
size: .; V: TRBV7-9; D: .; J: TRBJ2-1; CDR3: CASSLDDRSYNEQFF; DNA: TGTGCCAGCAGCTTAGATGACAGGTCCTACAATGAGCAGTTCTTC
size: .; V: TRBV7-7; D: .; J: TRBJ2-5; CDR3: CASSPDLGESLETQYF; DNA: TGTGCTAGCAGCCCCGATCTAGGGGAATCATTGGAGACCCAGTACTTC
size: .; V: TRBV27; D: .; J: TRBJ2-1; CDR3: CASSLASPRRGLYNEQFF; DNA: TGTGCCAGCAGTTTAGCCTCACCTAGGAGGGGGCTTTACAATGAGCAGTTCTTC
size: .; V: TRBV5-1; D: .; J: TRBJ2-2; CDR3: CASTYREGPPGELFF; DNA: TGCGCCAGCACCTACAGGGAGGGCCCCCCCGGGGAGCTGTTTTTT
size: .; V: TRBV19; D: .; J: TRBJ1-1; CDR3: CASTWTVEFRTEAFF; DNA: TGTGCCAGTACTTGGACAGTCGAATTTAGAACTGAAGCTTTCTTT
size: .; V: TRBV18; D: .; J: TRBJ1-5; CDR3: CASSPGGNQPQHF; DNA: TGTGCCAGCTCACCGGGGGGGAACCAGCCCCAGCATTTT
size: once; V: TRBV5-6; D: .; J: TRBJ1-1; CDR3: CASRPGELLNTEAFF; DNA: TGTGCCAGCAGACCGGGGGAGCTCTTGAACACTGAAGCTTTCTTT
size: once; V: TRBV2; D: .; J: TRBJ1-2; CDR3: CASRRTSPYGYTF; DNA: TGTGCCAGCAGGAGGACAAGCCCCTATGGCTACACCTTC
size: .; V: TRBV19; D: TRBD1; J: TRBJ1-5; CDR3: CASSYPGQQIYSNQPQHF; DNA: TGTGCCAGTAGTTACCCGGGACAGCAAATCTATAGCAATCAGCCCCAGCATTTT
size: .; V: TRBV6-1; D: TRBD1; J: TRBJ1-2; CDR3: CASSEVGQTPFAGYTF; DNA: TGTGCCAGCAGTGAAGTGGGACAGACCCCGTTTGCTGGCTACACCTTC
size: .; V: TRBV2; D: .; J: TRBJ1-1; CDR3: CASSDLTEAFF; DNA: TGTGCCAGCAGTGATCTTACTGAAGCTTTCTTT
size: .; V: TRBV27; D: .; J: TRBJ1-5; CDR3: CASSLQASQPQHF; DNA: TGTGCCAGCAGTTTACAGGCATCTCAGCCCCAGCATTTT
size: .; V: TRBV10-2; D: TRBD2; J: TRBJ2-3; CDR3: CASSPLAGGDTQYF; DNA: TGCGCCAGCAGTCCTCTCGCGGGGGGAGATACGCAGTATTTT
size: few; V: TRBV5-1; D: TRBD2; J: TRBJ2-2; CDR3: CASSHGTSGTGELFF; DNA: TGCGCCAGCAGCCATGGGACTAGCGGTACCGGGGAGCTGTTTTTT
size: .; V: TRBV6-1; D: .; J: TRBJ2-2; CDR3: CASSPGLWVTGELFF; DNA: TGTGCCAGCAGCCCGGGACTCTGGGTGACCGGGGAGCTGTTTTTT
size: .; V: TRBV27; D: TRBD2; J: TRBJ2-7; CDR3: CASSLAVHLAGEQYF; DNA: TGTGCCAGCAGTTTGGCCGTCCATCTAGCGGGTGAGCAGTACTTC
size: .; V: TRBV5-8; D: TRBD1; J: TRBJ1-2; CDR3: CASRYAPGQARYTF; DNA: TGTGCCAGCAGATACGCGCCGGGACAGGCTCGCTACACCTTC
size: .; V: TRBV5-1; D: TRBD1; J: TRBJ2-7; CDR3: CASSRGQGAHEQYF; DNA: TGCGCCAGCAGCCGAGGACAGGGGGCGCACGAGCAGTACTTC
size: .; V: TRBV28; D: .; J: TRBJ2-2; CDR3: CASSLVPGLGTGELFF; DNA: TGTGCCAGCAGTTTAGTGCCGGGATTGGGCACCGGGGAGCTGTTTTTT
size: .; V: TRBV4-1; D: .; J: TRBJ1-1; CDR3: CASSQGYSTNIEAFF; DNA: TGCGCCAGCAGCCAAGGGTACAGTACAAATATCGAAGCTTTCTTT
size: .; V: TRBV2; D: .; J: TRBJ2-4; CDR3: CASQLGANIQYF; DNA: TGTGCCTCCCAGCTGGGGGCGAACATTCAGTACTTC
size: .; V: TRBV7-3; D: .; J: TRBJ1-1; CDR3: CASSRDRNTEAFF; DNA: TGTGCCAGCAGTCGTGACAGGAACACTGAAGCTTTCTTT
size: .; V: TRBV7-8; D: .; J: TRBJ1-2; CDR3: CASSPPSTGFASGYTF; DNA: TGTGCCAGCAGCCCACCCTCGACAGGTTTCGCCTCGGGCTACACCTTC
size: .; V: TRBV11-3; D: .; J: TRBJ1-6; CDR3: CASSLFSDSPLHF; DNA: TGTGCCAGCAGCTTATTTTCGGATTCACCCCTCCACTTT
size: .; V: TRBV11-2; D: .; J: TRBJ2-1; CDR3: CASSSLRGSYNEQFF; DNA: TGTGCCAGCAGTTCCCTCCGGGGCTCCTACAATGAGCAGTTCTTC
size: .; V: TRBV7-9; D: .; J: TRBJ2-1; CDR3: CASSLLWGRDYNEQFF; DNA: TGTGCCAGCAGCCTCCTTTGGGGCAGGGACTACAATGAGCAGTTCTTC
size: .; V: TRBV6-4; D: TRBD1; J: TRBJ2-3; CDR3: CASSEDRTPTDTQYF; DNA: TGTGCCAGCAGCGAGGACAGGACACCCACAGATACGCAGTATTTT
size: .; V: TRBV29-1; D: .; J: TRBJ1-2; CDR3: CSGLIGYGYTF; DNA: TGCAGCGGATTGATCGGGTATGGCTACACCTTC
size: .; V: TRBV6-1; D: .; J: TRBJ1-5; CDR3: CASSAPRRGDHNQPQHF; DNA: TGTGCCAGCAGTGCCCCCCGGCGGGGGGATCATAATCAGCCCCAGCATTTT
size: once; V: TRBV11-3; D: TRBD2; J: TRBJ2-3; CDR3: CASSSGGADTQYF; DNA: TGTGCCAGCAGCAGCGGGGGGGCAGATACGCAGTATTTT
size: .; V: TRBV5-6; D: .; J: TRBJ1-5; CDR3: CASSFSDSNQPQHF; DNA: TGTGCCAGCAGCTTTAGTGATAGCAATCAGCCCCAGCATTTT
size: .; V: TRBV19; D: .; J: TRBJ2-1; CDR3: CASKQGLYNEQFF; DNA: TGTGCCAGCAAGCAGGGGCTCTACAATGAGCAGTTCTTC
size: .; V: TRBV5-6; D: .; J: TRBJ2-1; CDR3: CASSQSGFKQFF; DNA: TGTGCCAGCAGCCAGAGCGGGTTTAAGCAGTTCTTC
size: .; V: TRBV4-1; D: TRBD1; J: TRBJ1-4; CDR3: CASSQDDRAGEKLFF; DNA: TGCGCCAGCAGCCAAGACGACAGGGCCGGGGAAAAACTGTTTTTT
size: .; V: TRBV12-5; D: .; J: TRBJ2-6; CDR3: CASGTWGAGANVLTF; DNA: TGTGCTAGTGGAACATGGGGGGCTGGGGCCAACGTCCTGACTTTC
size: .; V: TRBV18; D: TRBD1; J: TRBJ1-3; CDR3: CASSSSGTGNLPGNTIYF; DNA: TGTGCCAGCTCATCGTCCGGGACAGGGAACCTCCCTGGAAACACCATATATTTT